This T cell receptor beta chain was sequenced during a study of OX40 agonist ivuxolimab in advanced cancers. The wider study: Ivuxolimab, an antibody acting as an agonist of OX40 (CD134), was used to treat patients. Patients treated during dose escalation were battling hepatocellular carcinoma, melanoma, renal cell or head and neck cancer.

Note on this clone: What it binds is not known.

The ends were cut back, 1 base at V and 3 bases at J, with 10 bases in the middle. The CDR3 sequence is 14 residues long. Germline V gene sequence: CDR1 SGHAT, CDR2 FQNNGV. Findings and caveats of the study: At 0.1 to 3.0 mg/kg, clonal expansion of CD4+ and CD8+ blood T cells had occurred by week 6.

Samples of blood were obtained at baseline, on cycle 4 day 1, and on cycle 7 day 1. The protocol was immunoSEQ multiplex PCR, while the TCRdb copy is restricted to in-frame clones and leaves out a portion. The sample shows 65,000 to 95,000 clones, 83% of them seen only once. V is TRBV11-2 and J is TRBJ2-7, with D possibly called TRBD1 or TRBD2 (5 bases each). The receptor comes from an adult with an advanced solid tumor such as melanoma, head and neck, liver or kidney cancer. This specimen consisted of CD4+ or CD8+ T cells sorted from blood, obtained in a trial of the OX40 agonist ivuxolimab. In DNA, the CDR3 is TGTGCCAGCAGCTTAGCCGGGACCTACTACGAGCAGTACTTC. It yields the protein CASSLAGTYYEQYF.